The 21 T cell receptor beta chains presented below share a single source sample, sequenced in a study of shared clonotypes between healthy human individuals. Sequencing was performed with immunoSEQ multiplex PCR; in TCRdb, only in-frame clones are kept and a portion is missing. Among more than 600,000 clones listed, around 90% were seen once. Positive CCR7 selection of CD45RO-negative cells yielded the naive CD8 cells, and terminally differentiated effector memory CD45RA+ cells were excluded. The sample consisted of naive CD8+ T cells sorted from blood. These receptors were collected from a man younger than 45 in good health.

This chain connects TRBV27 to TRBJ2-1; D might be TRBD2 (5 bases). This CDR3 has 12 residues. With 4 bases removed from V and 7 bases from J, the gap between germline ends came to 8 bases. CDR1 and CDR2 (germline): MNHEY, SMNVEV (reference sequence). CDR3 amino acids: CASSSPGNEQFF. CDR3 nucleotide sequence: TGTGCCAGCAGTTCCCCGGGAAATGAGCAGTTCTTC.

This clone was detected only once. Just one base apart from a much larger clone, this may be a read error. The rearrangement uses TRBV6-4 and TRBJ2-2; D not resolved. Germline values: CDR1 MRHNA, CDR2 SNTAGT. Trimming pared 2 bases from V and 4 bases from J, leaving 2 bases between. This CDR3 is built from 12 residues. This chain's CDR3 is CASSDGTGELFF. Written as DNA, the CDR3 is TGTGCCAGCAGTGACGGCACCGGGGAGCTGTTTTTT.

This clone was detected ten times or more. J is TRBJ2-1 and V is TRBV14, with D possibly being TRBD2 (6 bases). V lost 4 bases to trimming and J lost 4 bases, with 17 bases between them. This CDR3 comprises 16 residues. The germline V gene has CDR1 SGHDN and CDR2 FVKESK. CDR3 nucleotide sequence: TGTGCCAGCAGCCCGGGGACCGGGAGAGGGTACAATGAGCAGTTCTTC. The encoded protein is CASSPGTGRGYNEQFF.

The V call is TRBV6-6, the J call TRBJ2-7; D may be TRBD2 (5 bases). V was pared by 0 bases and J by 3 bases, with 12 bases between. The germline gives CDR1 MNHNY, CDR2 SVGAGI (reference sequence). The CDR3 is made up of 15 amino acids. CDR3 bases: TGTGCCAGCAGTTACTCAGCGGCCGGGAACTACGAGCAGTACTTC. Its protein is CASSYSAAGNYEQYF.

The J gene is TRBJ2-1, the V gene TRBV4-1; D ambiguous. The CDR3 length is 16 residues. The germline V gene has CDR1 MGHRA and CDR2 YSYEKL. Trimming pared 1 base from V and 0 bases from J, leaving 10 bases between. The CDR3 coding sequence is TGCGCCAGCAGCCAAGCCGAATCGAGCTCCTACAATGAGCAGTTCTTC. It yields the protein CASSQAESSSYNEQFF.

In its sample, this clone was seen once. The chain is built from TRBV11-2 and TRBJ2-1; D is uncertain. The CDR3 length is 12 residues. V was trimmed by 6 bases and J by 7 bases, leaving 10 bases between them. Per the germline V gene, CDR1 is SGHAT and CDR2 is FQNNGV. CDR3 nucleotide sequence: TGTGCCAGCAGTCAAAGCTTGAATGAGCAGTTCTTC. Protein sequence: CASSQSLNEQFF.

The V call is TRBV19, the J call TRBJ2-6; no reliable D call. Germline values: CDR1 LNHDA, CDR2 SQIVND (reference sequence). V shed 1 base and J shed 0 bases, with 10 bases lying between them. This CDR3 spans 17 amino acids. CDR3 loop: CASSIAGTSSGANVLTF. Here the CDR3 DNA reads TGTGCCAGTAGTATAGCCGGTACTTCCTCTGGGGCCAACGTCCTGACTTTC.

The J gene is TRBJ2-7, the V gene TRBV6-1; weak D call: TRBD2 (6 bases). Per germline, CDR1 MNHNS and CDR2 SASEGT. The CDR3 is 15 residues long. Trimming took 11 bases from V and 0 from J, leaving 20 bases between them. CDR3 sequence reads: CAGSTWGGASYEQYF. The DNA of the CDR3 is TGTGCCGGGTCGACCTGGGGCGGGGCCTCCTACGAGCAGTACTTC.

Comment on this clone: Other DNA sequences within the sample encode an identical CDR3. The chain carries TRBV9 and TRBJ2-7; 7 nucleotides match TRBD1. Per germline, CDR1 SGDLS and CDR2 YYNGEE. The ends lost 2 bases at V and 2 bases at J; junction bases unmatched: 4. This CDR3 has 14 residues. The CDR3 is CASSVTGTAYEQYF. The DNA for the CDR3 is TGTGCCAGCAGCGTGACCGGGACAGCCTACGAGCAGTACTTC.

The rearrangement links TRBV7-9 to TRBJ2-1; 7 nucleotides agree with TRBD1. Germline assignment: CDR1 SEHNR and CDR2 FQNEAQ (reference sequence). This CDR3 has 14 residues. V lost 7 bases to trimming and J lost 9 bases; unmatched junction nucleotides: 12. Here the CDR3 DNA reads TGTGCCAGCAACAAAGAGGGGGCGTCCGCTGAGCAGTTCTTC. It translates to CASNKEGASAEQFF.

CDR3 loop: CASSYSRLAGDTEQFF. CDR3 nucleotides: TGTGCCAGCAGTTACTCTAGACTAGCGGGAGATACTGAGCAGTTCTTC. This chain links TRBV6-6 with TRBJ2-1, with 12 nucleotides matching TRBD2. Germline lookup yields CDR1 MNHNY and CDR2 SVGAGI (reference sequence). The CDR3 runs 16 residues. V was pared by 0 bases and J by 9 bases, with 6 bases of the junction left unmatched.

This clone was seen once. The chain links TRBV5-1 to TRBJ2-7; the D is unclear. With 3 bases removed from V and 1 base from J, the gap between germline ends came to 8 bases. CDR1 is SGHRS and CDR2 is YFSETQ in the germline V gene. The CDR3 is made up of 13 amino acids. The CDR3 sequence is CASSSPYSYEQYF. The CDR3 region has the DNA TGCGCCAGCAGCTCACCTTATTCCTACGAGCAGTACTTC.

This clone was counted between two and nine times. CDR3 loop: CASSTGYGNTIYF. CDR3 in DNA: TGTGCCAGCTCGACAGGGTACGGAAACACCATATATTTT. J is TRBJ1-3 and V is TRBV2, with 7 bases matching TRBD1. The CDR3 covers 13 residues. The ends lost 8 bases at V and 4 bases at J; junction bases unmatched: 5. In germline, CDR1 is SNHLY, CDR2 FYNNEI.

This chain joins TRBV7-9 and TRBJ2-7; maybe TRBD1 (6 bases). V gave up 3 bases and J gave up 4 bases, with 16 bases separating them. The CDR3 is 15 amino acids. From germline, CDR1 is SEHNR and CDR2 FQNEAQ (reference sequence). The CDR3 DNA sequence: TGTGCCAGCAGCTTCGCGGACAGCGAAGCTTACGAGCAGTACTTC. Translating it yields CASSFADSEAYEQYF.

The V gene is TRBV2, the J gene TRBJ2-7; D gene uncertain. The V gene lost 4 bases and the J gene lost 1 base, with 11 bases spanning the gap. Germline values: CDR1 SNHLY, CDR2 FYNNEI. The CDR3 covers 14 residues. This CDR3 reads CASSALDGSYEQYF. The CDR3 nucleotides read TGTGCCAGCAGTGCCTTGGACGGTTCCTACGAGCAGTACTTC. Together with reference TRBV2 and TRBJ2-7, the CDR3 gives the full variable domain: EPEVTQTPSHQVTQMGQEVILRCVPISNHLYFYWYRQILGQKVEFLVSFYNNEISEKSEIFDDQFSVERPDGSNFTLKIRSTKLEDSAMYFCASSALDGSYEQYFGPGTRLTVT.

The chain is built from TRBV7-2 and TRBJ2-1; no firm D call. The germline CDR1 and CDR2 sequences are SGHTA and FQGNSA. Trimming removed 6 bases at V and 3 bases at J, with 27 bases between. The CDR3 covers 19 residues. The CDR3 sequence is CASSRKLPEQEEIYNEQFF. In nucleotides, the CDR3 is TGTGCCAGCAGTCGAAAGCTGCCAGAACAAGAAGAAATCTACAATGAGCAGTTCTTC. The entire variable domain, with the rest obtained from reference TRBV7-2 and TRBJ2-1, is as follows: GAGVSQSPSNKVTEKGKDVELRCDPISGHTALYWYRQSLGQGLEFLIYFQGNSAPDKSGLPSDRFSAERTGGSVSTLTIQRTQQEDSAVYLCASSRKLPEQEEIYNEQFFGPGTRLTVL.

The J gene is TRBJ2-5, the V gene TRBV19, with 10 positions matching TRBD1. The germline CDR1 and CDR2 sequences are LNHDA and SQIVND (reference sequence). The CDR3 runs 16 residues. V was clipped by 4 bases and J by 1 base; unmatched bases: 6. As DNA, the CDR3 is TGTGCCAGTAGTAAACGACAGGGGGCATTCCAAGAGACCCAGTACTTC. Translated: CASSKRQGAFQETQYF.

The CDR3 DNA sequence: TGCAGCGACGTGACAGGGGCGACCAACAATGAGCAGTTCTTC. This codes for CSDVTGATNNEQFF. This rearrangement joins TRBV29-1 to TRBJ2-1; 8 bases are shared with TRBD1. Germline CDR1 and CDR2: SQVTM and ANQGSEA. This CDR3 has 14 amino acids. V dropped 7 bases and J dropped 5; count of bases not matched to a gene: 10.

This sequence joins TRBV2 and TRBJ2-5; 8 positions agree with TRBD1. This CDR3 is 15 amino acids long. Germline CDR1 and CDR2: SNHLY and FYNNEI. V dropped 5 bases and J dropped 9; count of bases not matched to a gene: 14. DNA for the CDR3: TGTGCCAGCAGTTGGGGGCCACAGGGGGTGGAGGCCCAGTACTTC. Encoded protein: CASSWGPQGVEAQYF. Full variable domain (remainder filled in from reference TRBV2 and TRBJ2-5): EPEVTQTPSHQVTQMGQEVILRCVPISNHLYFYWYRQILGQKVEFLVSFYNNEISEKSEIFDDQFSVERPDGSNFTLKIRSTKLEDSAMYFCASSWGPQGVEAQYFGPGTRLLVL.

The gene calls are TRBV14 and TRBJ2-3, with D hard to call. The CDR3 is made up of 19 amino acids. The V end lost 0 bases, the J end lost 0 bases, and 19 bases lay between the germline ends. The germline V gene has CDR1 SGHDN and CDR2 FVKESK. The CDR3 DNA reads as TGTGCCAGCAGCCAAGATATTAGCTATAGGCAAACTAGCACAGATACGCAGTATTTT. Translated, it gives CASSQDISYRQTSTDTQYF.

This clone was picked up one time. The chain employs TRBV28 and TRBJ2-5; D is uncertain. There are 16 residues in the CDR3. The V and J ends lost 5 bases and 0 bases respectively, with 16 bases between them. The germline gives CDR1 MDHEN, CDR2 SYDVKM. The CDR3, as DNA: TGTGCCAGCAGTGATACCCCCTGGGATGACCAAGAGACCCAGTACTTC. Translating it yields CASSDTPWDDQETQYF.